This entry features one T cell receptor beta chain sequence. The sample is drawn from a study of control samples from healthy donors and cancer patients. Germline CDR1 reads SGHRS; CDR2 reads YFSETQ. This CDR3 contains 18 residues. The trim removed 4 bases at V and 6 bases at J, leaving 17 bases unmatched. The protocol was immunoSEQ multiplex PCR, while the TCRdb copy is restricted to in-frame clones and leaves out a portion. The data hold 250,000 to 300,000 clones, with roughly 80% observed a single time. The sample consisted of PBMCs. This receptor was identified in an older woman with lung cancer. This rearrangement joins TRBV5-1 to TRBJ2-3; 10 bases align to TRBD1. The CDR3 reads CASSRGTGDSIWVDTQYF. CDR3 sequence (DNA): TGCGCCAGCAGCCGTGGGACAGGGGATTCGATATGGGTGGATACGCAGTATTTT.